This T cell receptor beta chain was observed in a study of neurological immune-mediated disorders. Overall study context: Among roughly 35 multiple sclerosis patients, roughly 30 were relapsing-remitting and 3 were secondary progressive. Points from the study as a whole: Subjects shared no identical expanded-clone CDR3 amino acid sequences, suggesting private TCR-beta repertoires in all groups.

TCRdb reprocessed the 5' RACE reads with MiXCR, giving one entry per CDR3 protein. The table has around 46,000 distinct CDR3 sequences, around 4.5% seen once. This clonotype was seen ten or more times. Its antigen is not known. V was trimmed by 5 bases and J by 4 bases, leaving 9 bases between them. Germline V gene data show CDR1 as SGHVS and CDR2 as FQNEAQ. This CDR3 has 13 amino acids. This sequence was found in a woman aged 60 to 75 with multiple sclerosis. The chain has TRBV7-8 and TRBJ2-1, with D maybe TRBD1 (5 bases). Sequencing used PBMCs. The DNA for the CDR3 is TGTGCCAGCAGCCACAGGCAATACAATGAGCAGTTCTTC. Translated: CASSHRQYNEQFF.